The following is a T cell receptor (beta chain) sequence with its context. This clone was picked up one time. The antigen this receptor binds is unknown. Base qualities are missing; no much larger clone stands one base away. Including cysteine and phenylalanine, the CDR3 has 15 amino acids. The retained sequence is limited to the CDR3, 45 bases, with the frame set at the first base. From the germline V gene (reference sequence), CDR1 is SGHNT and CDR2 is YYREEE. V has 7 bases trimmed and J has 2 bases trimmed; junction bases matching no gene number 8. These data originate in a study of Tregs in tolerant kidney transplant recipients (dated by TCRdb to about 2019). Regarding the complete study: Related donors were used in the transplants with nonmyeloablative bone marrow transplantation, and mixed chimerism was transient in the human trials. The study applied TCRbeta sequencing to find donor-specific regulatory T cells before combined kidney and bone marrow transplantation and then followed those same cells after transplant.

For TCRbeta CDR3 sequencing, genomic DNA from the sorted cells was extracted using the QIAGEN DNeasy Blood and Tissue Kit. Through immunoSEQ, high-throughput TCRbeta CDR3 sequencing was done commercially, including PCR amplification with internal controls and bias correction. Processing in the source paper ran as follows. A unique productive TCRbeta sequence was defined by the CDR3 nucleotide sequence when primers matched, and otherwise by the CDR3 amino acid sequence together with the Vbeta and Jbeta genes. As a correction for sorting error, sequences shared between sorted populations at a frequency ratio of 2:1 or less were discarded, and the remaining shared sequences were assigned to the higher population. A sequence was defined as donor-reactive if the sequence was expanded at least 5-fold in CFSE-low cells compared with unstimulated cells and had a frequency of at least 0.01% in CFSE-low cells. Repertoire divergence was quantified by Jensen-Shannon divergence using the top 100 TCRbeta sequences ranked by frequency. For any sample with multiple sequencing runs, sorting error was corrected in each run separately before the runs were pooled. Not all clones reach the TCRdb copy of this immuneACCESS table, which keeps in-frame sequences only. Checked studies attribute under half of the gap to unresolved V genes and leave the rest unexplained. The V and J calls and clone size were taken over from that table, and D and trimming were inferred from the DNA. The sample table holds about 110,000 clones, of which around 90% were seen once. The biggest ten clones account for 0.34% of the sample.

Read against the paper, the sample's time point label means: blood sample drawn before combined kidney and bone marrow transplant. Unstimulated Tregs (CD4+CD25+CD127-), CD4+ non-Tregs (CD4+CD25-), CD4 and CD8 cells were FACS-sorted from thawed PBMCs. Patients were 4 combined kidney and bone marrow transplant recipients from the ITN036ST trial, and only these trial subjects had samples available. Healthy control blood was processed to PBMCs by Ficoll density gradient and cryopreserved, and patient PBMCs were collected before and after transplant. The full study reports these points: Donor-specific Treg expansion exceeded global Treg expansion in tolerant patients, suggesting antigen-driven rather than nonspecific expansion. For some patients the PCR primers changed over time, which made it impossible to compare the samples from those patients at the nucleotide level. Expanding Tregs with activated donor B cells appeared to identify the most biologically relevant and donor-specific TCRbeta repertoire. Biological reproducibility was not directly assessed, although technical replication error appeared to be minimal. Because the study included only a small number of patients, the results must be confirmed in larger populations and under other immunosuppression protocols.

The rearranged chain carries TRBV5-4 and TRBJ2-3, with TRBD2 identical over 9 junction bases. The sequence came from a human donor who received a combined kidney and bone marrow transplant. This material consisted of CD4+ T cells from blood, taken before the transplant. In nucleotides, the sequence is TGTGCCAGCTCAGTCGGCGGGGGGGCCACAGATACGCAGTATTTT. It translates to CASSVGGGATDTQYF.